This T cell receptor beta chain originates from a study of blood T cells in healthy people across ages. This clonotype was recorded once. Germline CDR1 reads LNHNV; CDR2 reads YYDKDF (reference sequence). CDR3 length equals 14 residues. J lost 0 bases, V lost 9 bases, and 3 bases had no gene match. The authors isolated at least 6 million PBMCs per sample. Sample-barcoded 5' priming and a J-beta primer mix drove a second PCR of roughly 6 to 12 cycles. No fewer than 3 million CDR3-containing paired-end reads came from each sample. TCRdb reprocessed the 5' RACE reads via MiXCR and lists one record per CDR3 protein. Among 1.8 million or so distinct CDR3 sequences, about two fifths were seen once, and the ten largest hold 23%.

The sequence came from a human donor in good health. This rearrangement joins TRBV15 to TRBJ1-5; TRBD1 aligns across 9 bases. Sequencing was carried out using blood. CDR3 region: CATRQGGSNQPQHF. As DNA, the CDR3 is TGTGCCACTAGACAGGGGGGTAGCAATCAGCCCCAGCATTTT.